These 24 T cell receptor beta chains were sequenced from one sample in a study of cytomegalovirus exposure and HLA in healthy donors. Primers for the PCR totalled 60 Vbeta and 13 Jbeta. Data came from immunoSEQ multiplex PCR; TCRdb stores just in-frame clones and leaves some out. Here the sample spans 150,000 to 200,000 clones, roughly 78% being singletons. Material for sequencing was PBMCs. The receptors stem from a boy aged 5-17 years in good health and CMV-seronegative.

The rearrangement links TRBV21-1 to TRBJ2-7; the table's D call of TRBD2 was not tested on the DNA. TRBV21-1 is a listed pseudogene. This CDR3 is 16 amino acids long. This chain's CDR3 is CASSNGSYNLTSEQYF. The CDR3 nucleotides are TGTGCCAGCAGCAACGGGTCCTACAACCTAACTAGCGAGCAGTACTTC.

The V call is TRBV19, the J call TRBJ2-5; D might be TRBD1 (5 bases). The CDR3 length is 14 residues. Germline V gene sequence: CDR1 LNHDA, CDR2 SQIVND (reference sequence). The V gene lost 4 bases and the J gene lost 2 bases, with 11 bases spanning the gap. The CDR3 is CASSTNDRQETQYF. Here the CDR3 DNA reads TGTGCCAGTAGTACGAATGACAGACAAGAGACCCAGTACTTC.

This chain connects TRBV4-2 to TRBJ1-5; 8 bases map to TRBD1. CDR3 size: 15 residues. V lost 6 bases and J lost 7; bases outside the gene matches: 11. CDR1 is LGHNA, CDR2 YNFKEQ, per germline. The CDR3, as DNA: TGTGCCAGCAGTACAACAGCAGGGGGCAGGCAGCCCCAGCATTTT. Residues: CASSTTAGGRQPQHF.

The chain carries TRBV7-9 and TRBJ1-3, with a tentative D call TRBD1 (6 bases). The CDR3 runs 16 residues. The germline V gene encodes CDR1 SEHNR and CDR2 FQNEAQ (reference sequence). V lost 3 bases, J lost 3 bases, and 15 bases lay in between. The CDR3 bases are TGTGCCAGCAGCTTCCACTTGGGGGCAGGTGGAAACACCATATATTTT. It encodes CASSFHLGAGGNTIYF.

This clone was observed a handful of times. V usage is TRBV27 and J usage is TRBJ2-1; D call uncertain. This CDR3 is built from 15 residues. CDR1 MNHEY and CDR2 SMNVEV come from the germline V gene (reference sequence). The V end lost 6 bases, the J end lost 6 bases, and 18 bases lay between the germline ends. CDR3 loop: CASSLSFGGINEQFF. CDR3 coding DNA: TGTGCCAGCAGCCTTAGCTTCGGCGGTATCAATGAGCAGTTCTTC.

This clone came up a few times. The gene calls are TRBV4-3 and TRBJ1-1; D ambiguous. The germline V gene encodes CDR1 LGHNA and CDR2 YSLEER. Between the trimmed V and J ends, which lost 4 bases and 2 bases, there was a span of 8 bases. There are 13 residues in the CDR3. The chain's CDR3 is CASSRSSNTEAFF. CDR3 nucleotide sequence: TGCGCCAGCAGCCGGAGCAGCAACACTGAAGCTTTCTTT.

The chain joins TRBV19 to TRBJ2-1; D is unresolved. This CDR3 contains 16 residues. Germline lookup yields CDR1 LNHDA and CDR2 SQIVND (reference sequence). V dropped 2 bases and J dropped 0 bases, with 11 bases sitting between them. For the CDR3, the DNA is TGTGCCAGTAGTATAAGGAGAGCAGCCTCCTACAATGAGCAGTTCTTC. Encoded protein: CASSIRRAASYNEQFF.

The CDR3 reads CASSLASGQGHNEQYF. As DNA, the CDR3 is TGTGCCAGCAGCTTAGCGTCTGGGCAGGGCCATAACGAGCAGTACTTC. V and J are TRBV7-2 and TRBJ2-5, with a weak D call TRBD1 (5 bases). TRBJ2-7 matches the DNA end more closely, so the J call is doubtful. Germline V lookup: CDR1 SGHTA, CDR2 FQGNSA. The CDR3 totals 16 residues.

This chain links TRBV13 with TRBJ1-2; 7 positions agree with TRBD1. The CDR3 is made up of 14 amino acids. Germline-derived CDR1 and CDR2 are PRHDT and FYEKMQ (reference sequence). V was pared by 5 bases and J by 5 bases, with 8 bases of the junction left unmatched. The DNA of the CDR3 is TGTGCCAGCAGCCCGACAGGGTTTAAGTATGGCTACACCTTC. Its translation: CASSPTGFKYGYTF.

This clone came up once. The genes are TRBV9 and TRBJ1-6; possible D gene TRBD1, 5 bases. CDR3 length: 15 amino acids. Trimming removed 0 bases at V and 6 bases at J, with 10 bases between. Germline V gene sequence: CDR1 SGDLS, CDR2 YYNGEE. CDR3 loop: CASSVGQGFNSPLHF. In DNA, the CDR3 is TGTGCCAGCAGCGTAGGGCAGGGTTTTAATTCACCCCTCCACTTT.

The chain links TRBV13 to TRBJ2-7, with D unresolved. Between the trimmed V and J ends, which lost 4 bases and 3 bases, there was a span of 4 bases. The germline V gene encodes CDR1 PRHDT and CDR2 FYEKMQ (reference sequence). CDR3 length: 11 residues. Here the CDR3 DNA reads TGTGCCAGCAGCTCCATCTACGAGCAGTACTTC. Protein product: CASSSIYEQYF. The full variable domain, rest sourced from reference TRBV13 and TRBJ2-7, is AAGVIQSPRHLIKEKRETATLKCYPIPRHDTVYWYQQGPGQDPQFLISFYEKMQSDKGSIPDRFSAQQFSDYHSELNMSSLELGDSALYFCASSSIYEQYFGPGTRLTVT.

This chain uses TRBV5-4 with TRBJ2-7, with TRBD2 matching 14 bases. The V and J ends lost 3 bases and 3 bases, in that order; junction bases with no gene match: 2. This CDR3 contains 15 residues. From germline, CDR1 is SGHNT and CDR2 YYREEE (reference sequence). The CDR3 DNA follows: TGTGCCAGCAGCTCCGGACTAGCGGGAGGCTACGAGCAGTACTTC. This gives the protein CASSSGLAGGYEQYF.

The rearrangement uses TRBV7-9 and TRBJ2-1; 7 bases are shared with TRBD2. This CDR3 contains 15 residues. CDR1 and CDR2 from the germline V gene are SEHNR and FQNEAQ (reference sequence). Trimming removed 4 bases from V and 6 bases from J; junction bases left unmatched: 9. CDR3 loop: CASSSSSGHSNEQFF. CDR3 in DNA: TGTGCCAGCAGCTCGTCTAGCGGACATTCCAATGAGCAGTTCTTC. Full variable domain (rest looked up from reference TRBV7-9 and TRBJ2-1): DTGVSQNPRHKITKRGQNVTFRCDPISEHNRLYWYRQTLGQGPEFLTYFQNEAQLEKSRLLSDRFSAERPKGSFSTLEIQRTEQGDSAMYLCASSSSSGHSNEQFFGPGTRLTVL.

This clone was recorded once. The chain combines TRBV28 with TRBJ2-3; a weak D match, TRBD2 (5 bases). The length of the CDR3 is 15 residues. The V gene lost 5 bases and the J gene lost 0 bases, with 12 bases spanning the gap. Germline V gene lookup returns CDR1 MDHEN and CDR2 SYDVKM. The CDR3 DNA reads TGTGCCAGCAGTGAAACTAGGGTTAGCACAGATACGCAGTATTTT. Its translation is CASSETRVSTDTQYF.

The V and J genes are TRBV27 and TRBJ2-1; 11 bases line up with TRBD1. V lost 5 bases, J lost 13 bases, and 10 bases stayed unmatched. The CDR3 runs 14 residues. Germline CDR1 is MNHEY and CDR2 is SMNVEV (reference sequence). The CDR3 protein is CASSVVGQGVSQFF. The CDR3 nucleotides read TGTGCCAGCAGTGTTGTGGGACAGGGGGTGAGTCAGTTCTTC.

The CDR3 is CASSLVRGTPITEAFF. For the CDR3, the DNA is TGTGCCAGCAGCTTAGTGCGGGGCACCCCCATCACTGAAGCTTTCTTT. The V call is TRBV7-2, the J call TRBJ1-1; perhaps TRBD1 as D (5 bases). Germline V gene lookup returns CDR1 SGHTA and CDR2 FQGNSA. The germline V and J ends were trimmed by 1 base and 4 bases, with 16 bases remaining between them. The CDR3 spans 16 residues.

This clone is a singleton in its sample. The V gene is TRBV30, the J gene TRBJ1-3; D uncertain. Trimming cost V 5 bases and J 1 base, with 12 bases left between them. CDR3 length equals 14 residues. Germline lookup yields CDR1 GTSNPN and CDR2 SVGIG (reference sequence). CDR3 in DNA: TGTGCCTGGTCGAGGGTGGGGTCTGGAAACACCATATATTTT. Translated: CAWSRVGSGNTIYF.

In its sample, this clone was seen once. The limits of the CDR3 on the DNA are not certain, so only TCRdb's listed CDR3 is given. The chain has TRBV27 and TRBJ1-6; TRBD1 reflects the table's D call only, with no check against the DNA. The CDR3 extends over 14 residues, inclusive of both ends. Germline lookup yields CDR1 MNHEY and CDR2 SMNVEV (reference sequence). CDR3 sequence reads: CASSSSTVGSPPHF.

Written as DNA, the CDR3 is TGTGCCAGCAGTGAAGCTATAGGGGGCAGCACAGATACGCAGTATTTT. Its translation: CASSEAIGGSTDTQYF. The rearrangement links TRBV6-1 to TRBJ2-3, with 7 nucleotides matching TRBD1. The V gene's germline CDR1 is MNHNS and CDR2 SASEGT. The junction had 3 bases not matched to a gene; V was cut back by 0 bases and J by 0 bases. This CDR3 contains 16 residues.

CDR3 sequence: CASSHETTGNYGYTF. The DNA of the CDR3 is TGCGCCAGCAGCCACGAAACGACGGGAAACTATGGCTACACCTTC. The chain carries TRBV4-3 and TRBJ1-2; D remains ambiguous. In germline, CDR1 is LGHNA, CDR2 YSLEER. Trimming stripped 3 bases from V and 2 bases from J, with 13 bases between. CDR3 size: 15 residues.

This chain links TRBV14 with TRBJ2-1; weak D call: TRBD1 (7 bases). Germline V gene sequence: CDR1 SGHDN, CDR2 FVKESK. Trimming took 2 bases from V and 8 from J, leaving 13 bases between them. This CDR3 has 14 amino acids. CDR3 nucleotides: TGTGCCAGCAGCCAATGGCAGGGGGGCGATGAGCAGTTCTTC. This translates into CASSQWQGGDEQFF.

The chain recombines TRBV20-1 with TRBJ2-3; possible D gene TRBD2, 5 bases. The CDR3 consists of 11 residues. From germline, CDR1 is DFQATT and CDR2 SNEGSKA (reference sequence). V lost 1 base to trimming and J lost 6 bases, with 5 bases between them. The CDR3 nucleotides are TGCAGTGCTAGAGGAGGGGATACGCAGTATTTT. This sequence encodes CSARGGDTQYF.

The chain joins TRBV5-8 to TRBJ1-2; D gene ambiguous. The CDR3 runs to 16 residues. Between the trimmed V and J ends, which lost 0 bases and 4 bases, there was a span of 16 bases. The germline gives CDR1 SGHTS, CDR2 YDEGEE. The CDR3 region is CASSLAGLSRGYGYTF. The DNA of the CDR3 is TGTGCCAGCAGCTTGGCCGGCCTTTCGCGGGGCTATGGCTACACCTTC.

The CDR3 loop reads CASSLGGGRNYGYTF. CDR3 DNA: TGTGCCAGCAGCCTAGGGGGAGGGAGGAACTATGGCTACACCTTC. The J gene is TRBJ1-2, the V gene TRBV7-8, with D perhaps TRBD1 (6 bases). The V gene's germline CDR1 is SGHVS and CDR2 FQNEAQ. V lost 5 bases and J lost 2, with 15 bases in between. The CDR3 totals 15 residues.